A selection of T cell receptor beta chains follows, all from one sample in a study of post-analysis software for immune sequencing data. TCRdb called the PCR reads again in MiXCR, with one record for every CDR3 protein. The repertoire has 750,000 to 950,000 distinct CDR3 sequences, roughly 50% of them found once; the top ten carry 4.9%. The specimen sequenced was blood. The origin of the receptors is a girl between 10 and 17 years old with multiple sclerosis. CDR3s include the opening cysteine and the closing phenylalanine or tryptophan. The order of the fields is CDR3 length, V gene, J gene, D gene, clone size, CDR3 protein, CDR3 DNA. D genes are given only for firm matches. Size is stated for part of the rows, as once, few or many counts, or as a class when the clone is expanded.

13	TRBV21-1	TRBJ2-1	.	.	CASSKGSTFEQFF	TGTGCCAGCAGCAAAGGTAGTACATTCGAGCAGTTCTTC
16	TRBV5-5	TRBJ2-3	TRBD2	.	CASSWGGGGHSDTQYF	TGTGCCAGCAGCTGGGGGGGGGGAGGACACTCAGATACGCAGTATTTT
14	TRBV20-1	TRBJ2-2	TRBD2	.	CSARDLAGVGELFF	TGCAGTGCTAGAGATTTAGCGGGAGTGGGGGAGCTGTTTTTT
14	TRBV18	TRBJ2-5	.	.	CASSDDRSEETQYF	TGTGCCAGCTCAGACGACAGGTCTGAAGAGACCCAGTACTTC
17	TRBV20-1	TRBJ1-2	.	.	CSARDSGGTQVSYGYTF	TGCAGTGCTAGAGATAGTGGCGGGACACAAGTTAGCTATGGCTACACCTTC
12	TRBV12-3/TRBV12-4	TRBJ1-1	.	.	CASTLPGVQAFF	TGTGCCAGCACCCTCCCGGGGGTGCAAGCTTTCTTT
13	TRBV19	TRBJ2-5	TRBD1	few	CATGTGLQETQYF	TGTGCCACCGGGACAGGGCTACAAGAGACCCAGTACTTC
16	TRBV5-6	TRBJ1-5	.	once	CASSLGRGLGNQPQHF	TGTGCCAGCAGCTTGGGGCGGGGGCTAGGCAATCAGCCCCAGCATTTT
14	TRBV20-1	TRBJ2-3	TRBD1	.	CSAGTGIGADTQYF	TGCAGTGCTGGGACAGGGATAGGGGCAGATACGCAGTATTTT
16	TRBV20-1	TRBJ2-3	.	few	CSARDQPGPLGDTQYF	TGCAGTGCTAGAGATCAGCCGGGACCCCTAGGGGATACGCAGTATTTT
12	TRBV20-1	TRBJ1-2	.	.	CSAPDRSYGYTF	TGCAGTGCCCCGGACAGAAGCTATGGCTACACCTTC
16	TRBV6-1	TRBJ1-2	.	few	CASSEAEGRGTGGYTF	TGTGCCAGCAGTGAAGCGGAGGGTCGGGGTACGGGTGGCTACACCTTC
14	TRBV10-2	TRBJ2-5	TRBD1	.	CASSAGQGVETQYF	TGCGCCAGCAGTGCGGGACAGGGTGTGGAGACCCAGTACTTC
14	TRBV12-5	TRBJ2-7	.	few	CASGPGLAPGEQYF	TGTGCTAGTGGCCCGGGACTCGCTCCTGGGGAGCAGTACTTC
15	TRBV2	TRBJ2-1	.	.	CASSELASSYGEQFF	TGTGCCAGCAGTGAGCTAGCCTCGTCGTACGGTGAGCAGTTCTTC
22	TRBV14	TRBJ2-1	TRBD2	.	CASSPARVSGRAFSLSYNEQFF	TGTGCCAGCAGCCCTGCGCGGGTTAGCGGGAGGGCCTTCTCCCTCTCCTACAATGAGCAGTTCTTC
14	TRBV27	TRBJ1-5	TRBD1	.	CASGGQGNNQPQHF	TGTGCCAGCGGCGGACAGGGGAACAATCAGCCCCAGCATTTT
12	TRBV29-1	TRBJ2-7	TRBD1	.	CSGTGESYEQYF	TGCAGCGGGACAGGGGAGTCCTACGAGCAGTACTTC
16	TRBV3-1	TRBJ2-7	TRBD2	few	CASSQGSGLAVSEQYF	TGTGCCAGCAGCCAAGGGTCGGGACTAGCTGTTTCCGAGCAGTACTTC
16	TRBV29-1	TRBJ2-1	TRBD2	.	CSVSTASGRSYNEQFF	TGCAGCGTGAGCACCGCTAGCGGACGCTCCTACAATGAGCAGTTCTTC
15	TRBV12-3/TRBV12-4	TRBJ2-1	.	.	CASSPTVRGYNEQFF	TGTGCCAGCAGTCCCACGGTACGGGGTTACAATGAGCAGTTCTTC
12	TRBV6-1	TRBJ2-7	.	.	CASSEAVYEQYF	TGTGCCAGCAGTGAAGCCGTTTACGAGCAGTACTTC
15	TRBV3-1	TRBJ2-7	.	.	CASSQELGGTYEQYF	TGTGCCAGCAGCCAAGAACTGGGCGGGACCTACGAGCAGTACTTC
14	TRBV5-6	TRBJ2-7	TRBD2	many	CASFGSGSLYEQYF	TGTGCCAGCTTCGGAAGCGGGAGCTTATACGAGCAGTACTTC
11	TRBV29-1	TRBJ2-2	.	.	CSGGLTGELFF	TGCAGCGGAGGTTTGACTGGGGAGCTGTTTTTT
15	TRBV5-1	TRBJ2-1	.	.	CASRPRVSGSDEQFF	TGCGCCAGCAGGCCCAGGGTCAGCGGGTCGGATGAGCAGTTCTTC
16	TRBV20-1	TRBJ2-1	TRBD2	.	CSAEDRTSGGPNEQFF	TGCAGTGCTGAGGATAGGACTAGCGGGGGGCCAAATGAGCAGTTCTTC
15	TRBV7-9	TRBJ2-3	TRBD2	few	CASSSPGTKPDTQYF	TGTGCCAGCAGCTCCCCCGGGACTAAGCCAGATACGCAGTATTTT
16	TRBV12-3/TRBV12-4	TRBJ2-1	.	.	CASSPRDSSSYNEQFF	TGTGCCAGCAGTCCCCGGGACTCGAGCTCCTACAATGAGCAGTTCTTC
15	TRBV7-6	TRBJ2-5	TRBD2	few	CASSPGTTPQETQYF	TGTGCCAGCAGCCCCGGGACTACTCCCCAAGAGACCCAGTACTTC
16	TRBV27	TRBJ1-2	.	few	CASSSQEITGVGGYTF	TGTGCCAGCAGTTCCCAGGAAATAACAGGTGTGGGAGGCTACACCTTC